This T cell receptor (beta chain) is from a study of cytomegalovirus exposure and HLA in healthy donors. The overall study: Earlier results showed 117 million unique TCR beta sequences derived from about 179 million T cells.

Germline-derived CDR1 and CDR2 are SGHTA and FQGNSA. Trimming took 5 bases from V and 5 from J; bases not matched to a gene: 1. The CDR3 extends over 13 amino acids. For this clone: The antigen is undetermined.

General study results and limits: Highest at DRB1 and lowest at HLA-C, TCR association rates differed among HLA loci in a later analysis.

Researchers ran the PCR with 60 Vbeta and 13 Jbeta primers. Assay used: immunoSEQ multiplex PCR; TCRdb lists only in-frame clones, some missing. The repertoire holds under 150,000 clones, with around 75% as singletons. The V call is TRBV7-2, the J call TRBJ1-4; 8 nucleotides line up with TRBD1. The source material was PBMCs. The clonotype comes from a man between 60 and 75 years old in good health and CMV-seronegative. CDR3 region: CASSRTGNEKLFF. The DNA for the CDR3 is TGTGCCAGCAGCCGGACAGGGAATGAAAAACTGTTTTTT.